The rows below give T cell receptor beta chains drawn from one sample of a study of T cell changes during pregnancy in multiple sclerosis. The assay was immunoSEQ multiplex PCR, and TCRdb's table has in-frame clones only and misses some. This table has about 50,000 clones, roughly 95% appearing once. Sequenced material: CD4+ T cells from peripheral blood mononuclear cells, taken in the third trimester of pregnancy. These receptors originate from a female donor with multiple sclerosis, enrolled in a pregnancy study. Each CDR3 is given without its conserved first and last residue. The order of the fields is V gene, CDR3 protein.

>TRBV7-5
ARSLRQVLNTEAF
>TRBV7-6
ASSLGSGGAADTQY
>TRBV4-1
ASSHAPGLAGRRTDTQY
>TRBV28
ASSGGQGPFNPSPDTEAF
>TRBV5-1
ASSFTTSANTGELF
>TRBV20-1
SAGASYGYT
>TRBV27
ASRGRTGNYEQY
>TRBV9
ASSVGIRGQGDTEAF
>TRBV27
ASRKRGGYEQY
>TRBV6-5
ASSRTAPYEQY
>TRBV4-1
ASSPFVRASLGDTQY
>TRBV5-6
ASSLTGINEQY
>TRBV19
ASSAGQQWNTEAF
>TRBV30
AWSAGQGAVSGEQY
>TRBV19
ASSDRGNEQF
>TRBV6-5
ASKRGNYGYT
>TRBV7-2
ASSPLNEKLF
>TRBV19
ASNDRLATDTQY
>TRBV25-1
ASSGLAGPIQETQY
>TRBV11-3
ASSLGGHYEQY
>TRBV19
ASSSAGGLGYT
>TRBV10-3
AISETGGEGGYT
>TRBV5-8
ASTYTRGYT
>TRBV6-1
ASNLSGQPQH
>TRBV7-8
ASSLYTGNNEQF
>TRBV11-1
ASSLIHGQGAAEQY
>TRBV7-9
ASSLIHGGGRGRQETQY
>TRBV7-9
ASSSMDRGNTEAF